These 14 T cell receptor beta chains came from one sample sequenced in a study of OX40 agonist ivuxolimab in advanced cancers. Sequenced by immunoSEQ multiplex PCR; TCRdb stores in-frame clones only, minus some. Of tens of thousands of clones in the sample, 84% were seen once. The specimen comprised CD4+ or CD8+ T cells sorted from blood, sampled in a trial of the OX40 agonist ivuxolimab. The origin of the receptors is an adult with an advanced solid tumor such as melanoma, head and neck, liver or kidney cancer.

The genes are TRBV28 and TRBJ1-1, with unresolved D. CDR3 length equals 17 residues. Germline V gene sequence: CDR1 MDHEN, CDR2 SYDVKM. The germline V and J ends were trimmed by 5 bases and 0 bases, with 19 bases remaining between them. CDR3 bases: TGTGCCAGCAGTCTATACCTGGTCAGATCCATGAACACTGAAGCTTTCTTT. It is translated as CASSLYLVRSMNTEAFF. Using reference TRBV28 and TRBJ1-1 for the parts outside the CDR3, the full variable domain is DVKVTQSSRYLVKRTGEKVFLECVQDMDHENMFWYRQDPGLGLRLIYFSYDVKMKEKGDIPEGYSVSREKKERFSLILESASTNQTSMYLCASSLYLVRSMNTEAFFGQGTRLTVV.

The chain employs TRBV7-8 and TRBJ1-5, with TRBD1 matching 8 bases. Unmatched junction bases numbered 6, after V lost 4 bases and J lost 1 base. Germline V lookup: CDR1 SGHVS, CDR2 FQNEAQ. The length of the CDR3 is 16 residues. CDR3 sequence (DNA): TGTGCCAGCAGCTACTTGGACAGGGCAAGCAATCAGCCCCAGCATTTT. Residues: CASSYLDRASNQPQHF.

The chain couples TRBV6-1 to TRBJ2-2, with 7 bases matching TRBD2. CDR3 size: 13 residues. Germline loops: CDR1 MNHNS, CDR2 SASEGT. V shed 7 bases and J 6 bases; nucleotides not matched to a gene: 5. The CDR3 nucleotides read TGTGCCAGCAAGAGCGGGGTCGCCGGGGAGCTGTTTTTT. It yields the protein CASKSGVAGELFF.

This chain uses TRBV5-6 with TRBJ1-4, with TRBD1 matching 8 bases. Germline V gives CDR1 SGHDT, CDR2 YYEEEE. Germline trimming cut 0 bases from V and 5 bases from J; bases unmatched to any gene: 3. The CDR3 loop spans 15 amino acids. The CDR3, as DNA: TGTGCCAGCAGCTTGGCAGGGGGCCCCAATGAAAAACTGTTTTTT. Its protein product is CASSLAGGPNEKLFF.

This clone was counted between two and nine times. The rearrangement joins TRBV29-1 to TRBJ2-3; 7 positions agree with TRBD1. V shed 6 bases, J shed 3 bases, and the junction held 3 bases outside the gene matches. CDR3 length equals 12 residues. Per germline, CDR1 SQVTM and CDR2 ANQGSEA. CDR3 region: CSVLQGTDTQYF. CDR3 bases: TGCAGCGTCTTACAGGGGACAGATACGCAGTATTTT.

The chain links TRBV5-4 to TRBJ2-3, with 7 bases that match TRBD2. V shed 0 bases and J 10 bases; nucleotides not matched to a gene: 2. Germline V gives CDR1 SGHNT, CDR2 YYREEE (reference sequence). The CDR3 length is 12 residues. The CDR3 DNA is TGTGCCAGCAGCTTGGGCCGGGGGGCGCAGTATTTT. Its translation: CASSLGRGAQYF. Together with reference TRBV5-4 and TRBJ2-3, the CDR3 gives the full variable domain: ETGVTQSPTHLIKTRGQQVTLRCSSQSGHNTVSWYQQALGQGPQFIFQYYREEENGRGNFPPRFSGLQFPNYSSELNVNALELDDSALYLCASSLGRGAQYFGPGTRLTVL.

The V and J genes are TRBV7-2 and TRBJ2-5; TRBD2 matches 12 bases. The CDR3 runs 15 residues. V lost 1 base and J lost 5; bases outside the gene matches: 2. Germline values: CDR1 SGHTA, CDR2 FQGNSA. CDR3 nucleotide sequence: TGTGCCAGCAGCTTAGGACTAGCGGGGGTTGAGACCCAGTACTTC. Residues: CASSLGLAGVETQYF.

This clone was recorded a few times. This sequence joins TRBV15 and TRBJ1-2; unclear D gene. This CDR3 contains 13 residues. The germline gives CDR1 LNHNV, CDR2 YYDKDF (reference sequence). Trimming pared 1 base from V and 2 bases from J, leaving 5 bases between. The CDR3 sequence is CATSRGGNYGYTF. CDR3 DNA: TGTGCCACCAGCAGAGGAGGGAACTATGGCTACACCTTC.

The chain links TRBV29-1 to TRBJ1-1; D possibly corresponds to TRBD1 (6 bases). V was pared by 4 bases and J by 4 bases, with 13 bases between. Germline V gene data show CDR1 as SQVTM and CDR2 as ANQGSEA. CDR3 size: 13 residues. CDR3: CSVAWGAGTEAFF. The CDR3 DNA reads TGCAGCGTTGCCTGGGGGGCTGGCACTGAAGCTTTCTTT. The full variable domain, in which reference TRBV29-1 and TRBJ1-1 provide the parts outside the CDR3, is SAVISQKPSRDICQRGTSLTIQCQVDSQVTMMFWYRQQPGQSLTLIATANQGSEATYESGFVIDKFPISRPNLTFSTLTVSNMSPEDSSIYLCSVAWGAGTEAFFGQGTRLTVV.

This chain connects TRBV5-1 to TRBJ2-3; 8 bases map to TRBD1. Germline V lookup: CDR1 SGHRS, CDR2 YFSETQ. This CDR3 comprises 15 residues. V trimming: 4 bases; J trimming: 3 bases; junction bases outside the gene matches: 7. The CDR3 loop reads CASSQWTGRTDTQYF. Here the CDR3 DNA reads TGCGCCAGCAGCCAGTGGACAGGGAGAACAGATACGCAGTATTTT.

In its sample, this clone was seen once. Written as DNA, the CDR3 is TGCAGCGTTGAGGCTACCCTCTATGGCTACACCTTC. Residues: CSVEATLYGYTF. The chain links TRBV29-1 to TRBJ1-2; the D is unclear. This CDR3 region has 12 residues. Germline CDR1 is SQVTM and CDR2 is ANQGSEA. V shed 3 bases and J shed 4 bases, with 9 bases lying between them. The full variable domain, in which reference TRBV29-1 and TRBJ1-2 provide the parts outside the CDR3, is SAVISQKPSRDICQRGTSLTIQCQVDSQVTMMFWYRQQPGQSLTLIATANQGSEATYESGFVIDKFPISRPNLTFSTLTVSNMSPEDSSIYLCSVEATLYGYTFGSGTRLTVV.

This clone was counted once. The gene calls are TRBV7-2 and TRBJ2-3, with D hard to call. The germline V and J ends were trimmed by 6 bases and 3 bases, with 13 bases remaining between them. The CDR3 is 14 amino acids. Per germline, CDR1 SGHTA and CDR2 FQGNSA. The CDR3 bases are TGTGCCAGCAGAAGACGTGCTAAAACAGATACGCAGTATTTT. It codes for CASRRRAKTDTQYF. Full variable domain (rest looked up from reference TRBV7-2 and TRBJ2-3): GAGVSQSPSNKVTEKGKDVELRCDPISGHTALYWYRQSLGQGLEFLIYFQGNSAPDKSGLPSDRFSAERTGGSVSTLTIQRTQQEDSAVYLCASRRRAKTDTQYFGPGTRLTVL.

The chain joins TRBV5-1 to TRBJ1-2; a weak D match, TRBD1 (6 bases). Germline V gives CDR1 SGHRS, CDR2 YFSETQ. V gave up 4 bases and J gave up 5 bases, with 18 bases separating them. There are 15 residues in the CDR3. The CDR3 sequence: CASSTGSIRQYGYTF. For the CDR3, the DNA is TGCGCCAGCAGCACAGGGTCCATACGGCAATATGGCTACACCTTC.

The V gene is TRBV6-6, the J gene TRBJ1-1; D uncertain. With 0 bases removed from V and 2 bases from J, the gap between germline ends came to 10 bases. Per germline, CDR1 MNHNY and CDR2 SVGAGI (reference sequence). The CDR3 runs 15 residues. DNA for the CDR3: TGTGCCAGCAGTTACTCGAAGGACCCTAACACTGAAGCTTTCTTT. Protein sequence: CASSYSKDPNTEAFF.